A selection of T cell receptor beta chains follows, all from one sample in a study of STAT3 mutations in large granular lymphocyte leukemia. Clones were sequenced by immunoSEQ multiplex PCR, and TCRdb holds only the in-frame ones, with some missing. Counted here are about 24,000 clones, approximately 94% occurring once; the ten biggest clones make up roughly 6.5%. The sequencing input was peripheral blood mononuclear cells. The receptor source for this set is a man between 40 and 49 years old with T-cell large granular lymphocyte leukemia. Some clones in this sample may be carry-over from other donors' samples. The CDR3 runs from the conserved cysteine through the conserved F or W. D genes are given only for firm matches. Not all rows give a size; the values are once, few, many and, for expanded clones, a class.

j_gene: TRBJ2-1; abundance: NA; len: 16; d_gene: NA; v_gene: TRBV6-5; CDR3nt: TGTGCCAGCAGTTCCCCCCTGGTGGGGGTTCATAATGAGCAGTTCTTC; CDR3aa: CASSSPLVGVHNEQFF
j_gene: TRBJ1-3; abundance: NA; len: 14; d_gene: NA; v_gene: TRBV7-9; CDR3nt: TGTGCCAGCAGCTTATCAGTCTCTGGAAACACCATATATTTT; CDR3aa: CASSLSVSGNTIYF
j_gene: TRBJ2-3; abundance: NA; len: 14; d_gene: TRBD1; v_gene: TRBV19; CDR3nt: TGTGCCAGTAGGGACAGGGCCTCGGGTGATACGCAGTATTTT; CDR3aa: CASRDRASGDTQYF
j_gene: TRBJ2-5; abundance: NA; len: 13; d_gene: TRBD2; v_gene: TRBV2; CDR3nt: TGTGCCAGCAGTCTCGGGGGGAGAGAGACCCAGTACTTC; CDR3aa: CASSLGGRETQYF
j_gene: TRBJ2-7; abundance: NA; len: 14; d_gene: TRBD1; v_gene: TRBV5-1; CDR3nt: TGCGCCAGCAGCCCCGACAGGGAACGGGGCGAGCAGTACTTC; CDR3aa: CASSPDRERGEQYF
j_gene: TRBJ2-3; abundance: NA; len: 15; d_gene: TRBD1; v_gene: TRBV5-4; CDR3nt: TGTGCCAGCAGCTTACAGGGGGCTGGCACAGATACGCAGTATTTT; CDR3aa: CASSLQGAGTDTQYF
j_gene: TRBJ1-1; abundance: NA; len: 13; d_gene: NA; v_gene: TRBV5-4; CDR3nt: TGTGCCAGCAGCTTGGCCCGGGGCGCTGAAGCTTTCTTT; CDR3aa: CASSLARGAEAFF
j_gene: TRBJ1-4; abundance: NA; len: 16; d_gene: NA; v_gene: TRBV4-3; CDR3nt: TGCGCCAGCAGCCAAGGGGGTACAGAGTATAATGAAAAACTGTTTTTT; CDR3aa: CASSQGGTEYNEKLFF
j_gene: TRBJ2-3; abundance: NA; len: 12; d_gene: NA; v_gene: TRBV5-1; CDR3nt: TGCGCCAGCAGCTTGGCTGTAGATACGCAGTATTTT; CDR3aa: CASSLAVDTQYF
j_gene: TRBJ2-1; abundance: NA; len: 15; d_gene: NA; v_gene: TRBV11-2; CDR3nt: TGTGCCAGCACCGCGGGGGCGAGCTCCTACAATGAGCAGTTCTTC; CDR3aa: CASTAGASSYNEQFF
j_gene: TRBJ2-7; abundance: NA; len: 14; d_gene: NA; v_gene: TRBV5-4; CDR3nt: TGTGCCAGCAGCTTGGGACAGGATACCTACGAGCAGTACTTC; CDR3aa: CASSLGQDTYEQYF
j_gene: TRBJ2-5; abundance: NA; len: 15; d_gene: TRBD2; v_gene: TRBV7-2; CDR3nt: TGTGCCAGCAGCTTGGGCGGCGGGGGGCAAGAGACCCAGTACTTC; CDR3aa: CASSLGGGGQETQYF
j_gene: TRBJ1-3; abundance: NA; len: 14; d_gene: NA; v_gene: TRBV30; CDR3nt: TGTGCCTGGAGTGTCGGCAGTCAGGGAAACACCATATATTTT; CDR3aa: CAWSVGSQGNTIYF
j_gene: TRBJ2-5; abundance: NA; len: 11; d_gene: NA; v_gene: TRBV28; CDR3nt: TGTGCCAGCAGTGTACAAGAGACCCAGTACTTC; CDR3aa: CASSVQETQYF
j_gene: TRBJ1-2; abundance: NA; len: 17; d_gene: NA; v_gene: TRBV29-1; CDR3nt: TGCAGCGTCCTTACTTTAGGGGAGTCAAAGTCTAACTATGGCTACACCTTC; CDR3aa: CSVLTLGESKSNYGYTF
j_gene: TRBJ1-2; abundance: NA; len: 14; d_gene: NA; v_gene: TRBV27; CDR3nt: TGTGCCAGCAGTTTATCGCCCTACCTCTATGGCTACACCTTC; CDR3aa: CASSLSPYLYGYTF
j_gene: TRBJ2-3; abundance: once; len: 17; d_gene: TRBD2; v_gene: TRBV27; CDR3nt: TGTGCCAGCAGTTTATATGGACTAGCGGGGGGATCAGATACGCAGTATTTT; CDR3aa: CASSLYGLAGGSDTQYF
j_gene: TRBJ2-7; abundance: NA; len: 15; d_gene: NA; v_gene: TRBV5-1; CDR3nt: TGCGCCAGCAGCTTGGCCGAACAGGGCTGGTCCGAGCAGTACTTC; CDR3aa: CASSLAEQGWSEQYF
j_gene: TRBJ2-3; abundance: NA; len: 17; d_gene: TRBD1; v_gene: TRBV4-1; CDR3nt: TGCGCCAGCAGCCAAGAGAACGACAGGGAGATCACAGATACGCAGTATTTT; CDR3aa: CASSQENDREITDTQYF
j_gene: TRBJ2-7; abundance: NA; len: 13; d_gene: NA; v_gene: TRBV5-1; CDR3nt: TGCGCCAGCAGCGAGGGCCAGGACTACGAGCAGTACTTC; CDR3aa: CASSEGQDYEQYF
j_gene: TRBJ1-4; abundance: NA; len: 13; d_gene: TRBD1; v_gene: TRBV11-2; CDR3nt: TGTGCCAGCAGCCAGGGGGCTAATGAAAAACTGTTTTTT; CDR3aa: CASSQGANEKLFF
j_gene: TRBJ2-7; abundance: NA; len: 14; d_gene: NA; v_gene: TRBV5-6; CDR3nt: TGTGCCAGCAGCCCCGGGGCAGGGTCCTACGAGCAGTACTTC; CDR3aa: CASSPGAGSYEQYF
j_gene: TRBJ2-5; abundance: NA; len: 13; d_gene: NA; v_gene: TRBV10-3; CDR3nt: TGTGCCATCAGTGAGTCCTTACTAGAGACCCAGTACTTC; CDR3aa: CAISESLLETQYF
j_gene: TRBJ2-3; abundance: NA; len: 14; d_gene: TRBD1; v_gene: TRBV5-1; CDR3nt: TGCGCCAGCAGCCCGGGACAGGGTCTAGATACGCAGTATTTT; CDR3aa: CASSPGQGLDTQYF
j_gene: TRBJ1-4; abundance: NA; len: 14; d_gene: NA; v_gene: TRBV18; CDR3nt: TGTGCCAGCTCACCGGAGTCAACTAATGAAAAACTGTTTTTT; CDR3aa: CASSPESTNEKLFF
j_gene: TRBJ1-3; abundance: once; len: 14; d_gene: NA; v_gene: TRBV7-2; CDR3nt: TGTGCCAGCAGTCCGGACAGCTCTGGAAACACCATATATTTT; CDR3aa: CASSPDSSGNTIYF
j_gene: TRBJ2-5; abundance: NA; len: 15; d_gene: TRBD2; v_gene: TRBV10-2; CDR3nt: TGCGCCAGTAAAGGGAGCGGGGCAGTGGGGGAGACCCAGTACTTC; CDR3aa: CASKGSGAVGETQYF
j_gene: TRBJ1-2; abundance: NA; len: 15; d_gene: NA; v_gene: TRBV30; CDR3nt: TGTGCCTGGAGGAGAAACGGAGAAATCCTCTATGGCTACACCTTC; CDR3aa: CAWRRNGEILYGYTF
j_gene: TRBJ2-5; abundance: NA; len: 14; d_gene: NA; v_gene: TRBV15; CDR3nt: TGTGCCACCAGCAGAGACGGACCAAGTAGGACCCAGTACTTC; CDR3aa: CATSRDGPSRTQYF
j_gene: TRBJ2-4; abundance: NA; len: 15; d_gene: TRBD2; v_gene: TRBV28; CDR3nt: TGTGCCAGCATCAAGGGCCTAGCGGGGAGAAACATTCAGTACTTC; CDR3aa: CASIKGLAGRNIQYF
j_gene: TRBJ2-5; abundance: NA; len: 14; d_gene: NA; v_gene: TRBV29-1; CDR3nt: TGCAGCGTTGAAGGTTGGGCAGGCCAAGAGACCCAGTACTTC; CDR3aa: CSVEGWAGQETQYF
j_gene: TRBJ2-7; abundance: NA; len: 14; d_gene: NA; v_gene: TRBV5-6; CDR3nt: TGTGCCAGCAGCGATTCGGGACGCGTCGACGAGCAGTACTTC; CDR3aa: CASSDSGRVDEQYF
j_gene: TRBJ1-6; abundance: NA; len: 14; d_gene: NA; v_gene: TRBV19; CDR3nt: TGTGCCAGTAGTATCTACGGGGGAAATTCACCCCTCCACTTT; CDR3aa: CASSIYGGNSPLHF
j_gene: TRBJ2-1; abundance: NA; len: 16; d_gene: NA; v_gene: TRBV7-9; CDR3nt: TGTGCCAGCAGCTTAGGGGGGGCGGGGACCCACAATGAGCAGTTCTTC; CDR3aa: CASSLGGAGTHNEQFF
j_gene: TRBJ2-5; abundance: NA; len: 15; d_gene: NA; v_gene: TRBV5-1; CDR3nt: TGCGCCAGCAGCTTGGCGACAGGCACCCAAGAGACCCAGTACTTC; CDR3aa: CASSLATGTQETQYF
j_gene: TRBJ2-3; abundance: once; len: 15; d_gene: TRBD2; v_gene: TRBV5-1; CDR3nt: TGCGCCAGCAGCTGGGGGACTAGCGGGGCAGATACGCAGTATTTT; CDR3aa: CASSWGTSGADTQYF
j_gene: TRBJ2-7; abundance: NA; len: 11; d_gene: NA; v_gene: TRBV20-1; CDR3nt: TGCAGTGCAGCCCCATCGTACGAGCAGTACTTC; CDR3aa: CSAAPSYEQYF
j_gene: TRBJ1-6; abundance: NA; len: 17; d_gene: NA; v_gene: TRBV19; CDR3nt: TGTGCCAGTAGCCCACAGTCCGAACGCTCCTATAATTCACCCCTCCACTTT; CDR3aa: CASSPQSERSYNSPLHF
j_gene: TRBJ2-2; abundance: NA; len: 18; d_gene: TRBD1; v_gene: TRBV18; CDR3nt: TGTGCCAGCTCACCCCCGAACAGGGACAGGGGTAACACCGGGGAGCTGTTCTTT; CDR3aa: CASSPPNRDRGNTGELFF
j_gene: TRBJ1-2; abundance: NA; len: 12; d_gene: NA; v_gene: TRBV5-6; CDR3nt: TGTGCCAGCAGCGGGGGGGGCTATGGCTACACCTTC; CDR3aa: CASSGGGYGYTF
j_gene: TRBJ2-7; abundance: once; len: 14; d_gene: TRBD2; v_gene: TRBV10-1; CDR3nt: TGCGCCAGCAGTGAGACTAGCGGGGGGACCGAGCAGTACTTC; CDR3aa: CASSETSGGTEQYF
j_gene: TRBJ1-6; abundance: NA; len: 15; d_gene: NA; v_gene: TRBV7-6; CDR3nt: TGTGCCAGCAGCTTAGAACCAGGGCCTAATTCACCCCTCCACTTT; CDR3aa: CASSLEPGPNSPLHF
j_gene: TRBJ1-3; abundance: NA; len: 15; d_gene: NA; v_gene: TRBV5-1; CDR3nt: TGCGCCAGCAGCTTGGCCGGGAACTCTGGAAACACCATATATTTT; CDR3aa: CASSLAGNSGNTIYF
j_gene: TRBJ1-1; abundance: NA; len: 14; d_gene: NA; v_gene: TRBV15; CDR3nt: TGTGCCACCAGCAGAGGAGGGACGAACACTGAAGCTTTCTTT; CDR3aa: CATSRGGTNTEAFF
j_gene: TRBJ1-2; abundance: NA; len: 15; d_gene: TRBD1; v_gene: TRBV7-9; CDR3nt: TGTGCCAGCAGCCCGGGACAGGGAGGGGACTATGGCTACACCTTC; CDR3aa: CASSPGQGGDYGYTF
j_gene: TRBJ2-7; abundance: NA; len: 11; d_gene: NA; v_gene: TRBV20-1; CDR3nt: TGCAGTGCTGCTTCCTCCTACGAGCAGTACTTC; CDR3aa: CSAASSYEQYF
j_gene: TRBJ1-2; abundance: NA; len: 12; d_gene: NA; v_gene: TRBV28; CDR3nt: TGTGCCAGCAGTTCACTTTTCTATGGCTACACCTTC; CDR3aa: CASSSLFYGYTF
j_gene: TRBJ1-2; abundance: NA; len: 14; d_gene: TRBD1; v_gene: TRBV5-1; CDR3nt: TGCGCCAGCAGCTTACAGGGGGAGGACTATGGCTACACCTTC; CDR3aa: CASSLQGEDYGYTF
j_gene: TRBJ2-3; abundance: NA; len: 14; d_gene: NA; v_gene: TRBV5-1; CDR3nt: TGCGCCAGCAGCGGCAGCGCCTTCTTAGATACGCAGTATTTT; CDR3aa: CASSGSAFLDTQYF
j_gene: TRBJ2-7; abundance: NA; len: 18; d_gene: NA; v_gene: TRBV5-4; CDR3nt: TGTGCCAGCAGCTTGGGGGGACTCGCGGCTGTTCCGACCTACGAGCAGTACTTC; CDR3aa: CASSLGGLAAVPTYEQYF
j_gene: TRBJ1-2; abundance: NA; len: 13; d_gene: NA; v_gene: TRBV27; CDR3nt: TGTGCCAGCAGTTCGGAGGGAGTTGGTGGCTACACCTTC; CDR3aa: CASSSEGVGGYTF
j_gene: TRBJ2-5; abundance: NA; len: 13; d_gene: NA; v_gene: TRBV2; CDR3nt: TGTGCCAGCAGTGAGTTACAAAGGGAGACCCAGTACTTC; CDR3aa: CASSELQRETQYF
j_gene: TRBJ1-1; abundance: NA; len: 13; d_gene: TRBD1; v_gene: TRBV11-2; CDR3nt: TGTGCCAGCAGCCGGGACAGGAACACTGAAGCTTTCTTT; CDR3aa: CASSRDRNTEAFF
j_gene: TRBJ1-2; abundance: NA; len: 12; d_gene: NA; v_gene: TRBV28; CDR3nt: TGTGCCAGCGTACAGGGTAGGAATCGCTACACCTTC; CDR3aa: CASVQGRNRYTF
j_gene: TRBJ1-2; abundance: once; len: 13; d_gene: TRBD1; v_gene: TRBV14; CDR3nt: TGTGCCAGCAGCCATCCAGGGGGCGAAGGCTACACCTTC; CDR3aa: CASSHPGGEGYTF
j_gene: TRBJ1-2; abundance: NA; len: 15; d_gene: NA; v_gene: TRBV5-1; CDR3nt: TGCGCCAGCAGCTTAGTGCAGGGGATTAACTATGGCTACACCTTC; CDR3aa: CASSLVQGINYGYTF
j_gene: TRBJ2-2; abundance: NA; len: 18; d_gene: TRBD2; v_gene: TRBV4-1; CDR3nt: TGCGCCAGCAGCCAAGGGGGACTAGCGGGGGTAGGCACCGGGGAGCTGTTTTTT; CDR3aa: CASSQGGLAGVGTGELFF
j_gene: TRBJ2-6; abundance: NA; len: 15; d_gene: NA; v_gene: TRBV18; CDR3nt: TGTGCCAGCTCACCCTCGGAATCTGGGGCCAACGTCCTGACTTTC; CDR3aa: CASSPSESGANVLTF